This TCR beta chain is from a study of tumor and adjacent non-tumor tissue in lung cancer. Study context: Histology: under 15 adenocarcinoma, a couple of squamous cell carcinoma, 1 small cell lung cancer. Samples averaged roughly 4 million productive TCRbeta reads each. General study results and limits: Top 100 clones took a larger repertoire share in normal lung.

The CDR3 is 12 residues long. The germline CDR1 and CDR2 sequences are PRHDT and FYEKMQ (reference sequence). TCRbeta libraries were built with three rounds of nested PCR, modified from ARM-PCR. TCRdb redid the calling of the multiplex PCR reads with MiXCR, one entry per CDR3 protein. The sample has approximately 120,000 distinct CDR3 sequences; about 66% are singletons. This sample's RNA came from whole unsorted tissue. Comments on this clonotype: Its antigen is undetermined. A much bigger clone sits one base away, suggesting this may be a read error.

The rearrangement uses TRBV13 and TRBJ2-7, with 11 bases matching TRBD1. Sequencing input: lung tumor tissue. The receptor was derived from a man under 40 with non-small cell lung cancer. The CDR3 sequence is CANSLGQGVAYF. CDR3 in DNA: TGTGCCAACAGCTTGGGACAGGGGGTAGCGTACTTC.